This TCR beta chain was obtained from a study of CD8 T cells in Susac syndrome. The CDR3 is made up of 15 amino acids. With 5 bases removed from V and 2 bases from J, the gap between germline ends came to 15 bases. Germline V gives CDR1 MNHNS, CDR2 SASEGT. Reverse transcription of roughly 0.5 to 1 ug RNA used random hexamers. Each CDR3 protein is one row after TCRdb ran MiXCR on the immunoSEQ multiplex PCR reads. Of roughly 330,000 distinct CDR3 sequences in the sample, approximately 90% were seen once. This rearrangement joins TRBV6-1 to TRBJ2-5; D is unclear. The material sequenced was CD4+ T cells from PBMCs. The origin of this receptor is a human donor with multiple sclerosis. This chain's CDR3 is CASSLSLGGQETQYF. In DNA form, the CDR3 reads TGTGCCAGCAGTCTGTCCCTCGGTGGGCAAGAGACCCAGTACTTC.